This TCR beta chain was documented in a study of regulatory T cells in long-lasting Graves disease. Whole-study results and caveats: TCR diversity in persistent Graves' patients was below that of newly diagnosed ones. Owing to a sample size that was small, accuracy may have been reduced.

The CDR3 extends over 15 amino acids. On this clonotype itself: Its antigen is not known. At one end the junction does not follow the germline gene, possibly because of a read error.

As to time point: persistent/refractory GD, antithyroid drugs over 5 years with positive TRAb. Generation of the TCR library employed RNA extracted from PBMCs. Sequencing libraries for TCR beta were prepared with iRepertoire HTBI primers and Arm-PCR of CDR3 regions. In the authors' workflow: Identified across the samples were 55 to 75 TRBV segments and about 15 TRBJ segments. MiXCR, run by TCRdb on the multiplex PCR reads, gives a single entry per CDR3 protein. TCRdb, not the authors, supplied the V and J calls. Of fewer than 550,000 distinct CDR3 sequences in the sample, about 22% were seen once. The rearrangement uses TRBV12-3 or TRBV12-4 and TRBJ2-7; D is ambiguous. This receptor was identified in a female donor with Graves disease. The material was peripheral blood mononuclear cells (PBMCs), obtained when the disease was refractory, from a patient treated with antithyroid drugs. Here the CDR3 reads CASNLNRRVSYEQYF. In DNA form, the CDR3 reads TGTGCCAGCAATTTAAACCGACGGGTCTCCTACGAGCAGTACTTC.